A selection of T cell receptor beta chains follows, all from one sample in a study of blood T cell repertoires in COVID-19. The method was immunoSEQ multiplex PCR; TCRdb's version includes in-frame clones alone and lacks a portion of them. The data hold 150,000 or so clones, with 75% to 90% observed a single time. The sequenced material came from PBMCs or T cells enriched from blood (not recorded which). The receptor source for this set is a woman aged 55-69 years who had recovered from COVID-19. Each CDR3 is given with its conserved first and last residue. Fields, in order: CDR3 length, D gene, V gene, J gene, clone size, CDR3 DNA, CDR3 protein. The D gene is left open where the match is weak. Expanded clones get a size class; other rows say once, few or many, or leave the size out.

CDR3 length: 11; D gene: NA; V gene: TRBV12-3/TRBV12-4; J gene: TRBJ1-2; clone size: NA; CDR3 DNA: TGTGCCAGCGTTTCCGAGGTTGGCTACACCTTC; CDR3 protein: CASVSEVGYTF
CDR3 length: 15; D gene: TRBD2; V gene: TRBV27; J gene: TRBJ2-7; clone size: once; CDR3 DNA: TGTGCCAGCAGTTTACTCAGCGGGGACTCGTACGAGCAGTACTTC; CDR3 protein: CASSLLSGDSYEQYF
CDR3 length: 15; D gene: NA; V gene: TRBV19; J gene: TRBJ2-7; clone size: NA; CDR3 DNA: TGTGCCAGTAGTATCGACACCAGCAAAACCTACGAGCAGTACTTC; CDR3 protein: CASSIDTSKTYEQYF
CDR3 length: 15; D gene: NA; V gene: TRBV18; J gene: TRBJ1-2; clone size: NA; CDR3 DNA: TGTGCCAGCTCACCACCGTCCTTATCCGACTATGGCTACACCTTC; CDR3 protein: CASSPPSLSDYGYTF
CDR3 length: 15; D gene: NA; V gene: TRBV14; J gene: TRBJ1-1; clone size: NA; CDR3 DNA: TGTGCCAGCAGAGCACTTAGGACAGATAACACTGAAGCTTTCTTT; CDR3 protein: CASRALRTDNTEAFF
CDR3 length: 14; D gene: TRBD2; V gene: TRBV5-4; J gene: TRBJ2-5; clone size: NA; CDR3 DNA: TGTGCCAGCAGCTTAACTAGCGGCCAAGAGACCCAGTACTTC; CDR3 protein: CASSLTSGQETQYF
CDR3 length: 18; D gene: TRBD1; V gene: TRBV6-6; J gene: TRBJ2-6; clone size: NA; CDR3 DNA: TGTGCCAGCAGTCAACAGGGGCAACTTATCTCGGGGGCCAACGTCCTGACTTTC; CDR3 protein: CASSQQGQLISGANVLTF
CDR3 length: 16; D gene: TRBD2; V gene: TRBV2; J gene: TRBJ2-7; clone size: NA; CDR3 DNA: TGTGCCAGCATGAATCAAGGACTAGTCAACAACTACGAGCAGTACTTC; CDR3 protein: CASMNQGLVNNYEQYF
CDR3 length: 15; D gene: TRBD1; V gene: TRBV5-4; J gene: TRBJ1-2; clone size: NA; CDR3 DNA: TGTGCCAGCAGCTTGGCTACAGGGGGCTTTAAGGGCTACACCTTC; CDR3 protein: CASSLATGGFKGYTF
CDR3 length: 14; D gene: NA; V gene: TRBV9; J gene: TRBJ1-6; clone size: few; CDR3 DNA: TGTGCCAGCAGCGTGCACAGGGATAATTCACCCCTCCACTTT; CDR3 protein: CASSVHRDNSPLHF
CDR3 length: 12; D gene: NA; V gene: TRBV6-5; J gene: TRBJ1-3; clone size: NA; CDR3 DNA: TGTGCCAGCATGGGGGGAGGAAACACCATATATTTT; CDR3 protein: CASMGGGNTIYF
CDR3 length: 19; D gene: TRBD2; V gene: TRBV3-1/TRBV3-2; J gene: TRBJ2-3; clone size: NA; CDR3 DNA: TGTGCCAGCAGCCCGGGGACTAGCGGGGGGACGAGCGCCGTAGATACGCAGTATTTT; CDR3 protein: CASSPGTSGGTSAVDTQYF
CDR3 length: 13; D gene: TRBD1; V gene: TRBV5-1; J gene: TRBJ2-1; clone size: NA; CDR3 DNA: TGCGCCAGCAGCCCGGGACAGAACAATGAGCAGTTCTTC; CDR3 protein: CASSPGQNNEQFF
CDR3 length: 17; D gene: TRBD2; V gene: TRBV6-2/TRBV6-3; J gene: TRBJ2-3; clone size: once; CDR3 DNA: TGTGCCAGCAGCCCCACACTACTAGCGGGGGTTACAGATACGCAGTATTTT; CDR3 protein: CASSPTLLAGVTDTQYF
CDR3 length: 14; D gene: TRBD1; V gene: TRBV6-5; J gene: TRBJ2-1; clone size: NA; CDR3 DNA: TGTGCCAGCAGTTCCCCCTCCAGGGGGCCCGAGCAGTTCTTC; CDR3 protein: CASSSPSRGPEQFF
CDR3 length: 15; D gene: NA; V gene: TRBV10-1; J gene: TRBJ2-3; clone size: NA; CDR3 DNA: TGCGCCAGCATTTTCGACAGGGGAGGGACAGATACGCAGTATTTT; CDR3 protein: CASIFDRGGTDTQYF
CDR3 length: 14; D gene: TRBD1; V gene: TRBV6-5; J gene: TRBJ1-1; clone size: NA; CDR3 DNA: TGTGCCACTAGCCTGGGACAGGGAGGCACTGAAGCTTTCTTT; CDR3 protein: CATSLGQGGTEAFF
CDR3 length: 16; D gene: NA; V gene: TRBV4-1; J gene: TRBJ1-3; clone size: NA; CDR3 DNA: TGCGCCAGCAGCCAATCCCCTGCTGGGCCTGAGAACACCATATATTTT; CDR3 protein: CASSQSPAGPENTIYF
CDR3 length: 14; D gene: TRBD1; V gene: TRBV2; J gene: TRBJ1-5; clone size: few; CDR3 DNA: TGTGCCAGCAGGTTCACAGGGGGTGATCAGCCCCAGCATTTT; CDR3 protein: CASRFTGGDQPQHF
CDR3 length: 17; D gene: NA; V gene: TRBV12-5; J gene: TRBJ1-5; clone size: few; CDR3 DNA: TGTGCTAGTGGTTTGATCGACGGGGGGAAAGGCAATCAGCCCCAGCATTTT; CDR3 protein: CASGLIDGGKGNQPQHF
CDR3 length: 14; D gene: NA; V gene: TRBV7-8; J gene: TRBJ2-2; clone size: few; CDR3 DNA: TGTGCCAGCAGCGGCCGGGGGAGGTCCGGGGAGCTGTTTTTT; CDR3 protein: CASSGRGRSGELFF
CDR3 length: 13; D gene: TRBD1; V gene: TRBV12-5; J gene: TRBJ1-4; clone size: NA; CDR3 DNA: TGTGCTAGTGGGGAGACAGGGGATGAAAAACTGTTTTTT; CDR3 protein: CASGETGDEKLFF
CDR3 length: 16; D gene: TRBD1; V gene: TRBV24-1; J gene: TRBJ2-3; clone size: NA; CDR3 DNA: TGTGCCTCACACATGGGACAGGGGGCGCGCACAGATACGCAGTATTTT; CDR3 protein: CASHMGQGARTDTQYF
CDR3 length: 13; D gene: NA; V gene: TRBV30; J gene: TRBJ2-5; clone size: NA; CDR3 DNA: TGTGCCTGGAGGGGTGAGGGTCAAGAGACCCAGTACTTC; CDR3 protein: CAWRGEGQETQYF
CDR3 length: 14; D gene: NA; V gene: TRBV4-1; J gene: TRBJ2-2; clone size: NA; CDR3 DNA: TGCGCCAGCAGCCAGATAGAGCTGGCCGGGGAGCTGTTTTTT; CDR3 protein: CASSQIELAGELFF